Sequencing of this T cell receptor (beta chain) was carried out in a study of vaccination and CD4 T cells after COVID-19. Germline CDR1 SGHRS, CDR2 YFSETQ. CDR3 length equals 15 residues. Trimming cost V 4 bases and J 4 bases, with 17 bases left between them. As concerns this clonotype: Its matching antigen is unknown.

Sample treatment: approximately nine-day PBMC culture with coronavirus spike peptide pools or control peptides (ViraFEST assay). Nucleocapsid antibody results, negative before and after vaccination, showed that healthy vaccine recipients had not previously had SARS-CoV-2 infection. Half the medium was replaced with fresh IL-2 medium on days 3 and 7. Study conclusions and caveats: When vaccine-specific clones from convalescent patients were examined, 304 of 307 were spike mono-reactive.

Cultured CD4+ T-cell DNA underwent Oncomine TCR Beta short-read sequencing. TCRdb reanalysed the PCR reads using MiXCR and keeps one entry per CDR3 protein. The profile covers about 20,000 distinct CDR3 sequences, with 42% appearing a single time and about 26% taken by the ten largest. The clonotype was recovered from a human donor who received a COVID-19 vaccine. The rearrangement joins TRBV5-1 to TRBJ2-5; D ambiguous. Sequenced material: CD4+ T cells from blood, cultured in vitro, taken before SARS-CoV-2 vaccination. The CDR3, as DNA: TGCGCCAGCAGCCCCGGTCTCTTACTGGGAGAGACCCAGTACTTC. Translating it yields CASSPGLLLGETQYF.